The 21 T cell receptor beta chains below all came from one sample that was sequenced in a study of cytomegalovirus exposure and HLA in healthy donors. PCR was performed using 60 Vbeta and 13 Jbeta primers. TCRdb keeps only in-frame clones here, not all; method: immunoSEQ multiplex PCR. The sample lists 150,000 to 200,000 clones; roughly 74% were seen once. Sequenced sample: PBMCs. Every receptor here comes from a female donor in good health and CMV-seronegative.

The J gene is TRBJ2-1, the V gene TRBV5-6, with 8 bases that match TRBD2. The germline V gene has CDR1 SGHDT and CDR2 YYEEEE. The CDR3 covers 15 residues. Germline trimming cut 2 bases from V and 4 bases from J; bases unmatched to any gene: 5. In DNA, the CDR3 is TGTGCCAGCAGCTTTGGCGGGAGGAATTACAATGAGCAGTTCTTC. Its protein is CASSFGGRNYNEQFF.

This chain links TRBV12-5 with TRBJ1-2; TRBD1 aligns across 7 bases. J was trimmed by 3 bases and V by 5 bases; bases with no gene match: 6. This CDR3 has 14 residues. CDR1 is LGHNT, CDR2 FRNRAP, per germline. The CDR3 nucleotides are TGTGCTAGTGGTCGGGACAGTGGGGACTATGGCTACACCTTC. Its protein is CASGRDSGDYGYTF.

J is TRBJ1-1 and V is TRBV5-5; 9 bases agree with TRBD1. V shed 4 bases, J shed 8 bases, and the junction held 12 bases outside the gene matches. Germline CDR1 and CDR2: SGHKS and YYEKEE (reference sequence). The CDR3 totals 15 residues. The DNA for the CDR3 is TGTGCCAGCAGCCTGACCCCGGGACAGGGAAAAGAAGCTTTCTTT. Translated: CASSLTPGQGKEAFF.

This rearrangement joins TRBV6-1 to TRBJ1-1; maybe TRBD1 (5 bases). Trimming pared 7 bases from V and 7 bases from J, leaving 19 bases between. This CDR3 region has 14 residues. Germline V gene sequence: CDR1 MNHNS, CDR2 SASEGT. CDR3 sequence (DNA): TGTGCCAGCAAGGTTTTAGTAGGGGAATATGAAGCTTTCTTT. Translated, it gives CASKVLVGEYEAFF.

This clone turned up a few times. This chain links TRBV2 with TRBJ1-2, with a tentative D call TRBD1 (5 bases). The germline V and J ends were trimmed by 2 bases and 7 bases, with 11 bases remaining between them. There are 13 residues in the CDR3. The germline V gene encodes CDR1 SNHLY and CDR2 FYNNEI. The CDR3 DNA follows: TGTGCCAGCAGTGAACCGCAGGGTTTTGGCTACACCTTC. It specifies CASSEPQGFGYTF.

The chain employs TRBV28 and TRBJ2-1, with a possible D match to TRBD1 (7 bases). Germline assignment: CDR1 MDHEN and CDR2 SYDVKM. Trimming pared 4 bases from V and 3 bases from J, leaving 19 bases between. This CDR3 contains 17 residues. In DNA form, the CDR3 reads TGTGCCAGCAGTTCTCCAGAGGAGGGGGCTAGCTACAATGAGCAGTTCTTC. Translated: CASSSPEEGASYNEQFF.

The chain employs TRBV5-5 and TRBJ2-7, with D unclear. The CDR3 is made up of 12 amino acids. V was cut by 1 base and J by 3 bases, with 5 bases left in between. CDR1 is SGHKS, CDR2 YYEKEE, per germline (reference sequence). The CDR3 nucleotides are TGTGCCAGCAGCTTGTATGTCTACGAGCAGTACTTC. Translating gives CASSLYVYEQYF.

The chain employs TRBV7-6 and TRBJ2-3; tentative D call: TRBD2 (5 bases). Trimming cost V 2 bases and J 14 bases, with 26 bases left between them. Germline assignment: CDR1 SGHVS and CDR2 FNYEAQ. CDR3 size: 16 residues. The CDR3 loop reads CASSLWMATSEGDRYF. DNA of the CDR3: TGTGCCAGCAGCTTATGGATGGCTACCTCCGAGGGTGATAGGTATTTT.

V usage is TRBV9 and J usage is TRBJ2-2, with D perhaps matching TRBD2 (6 bases). V was trimmed by 0 bases and J by 6 bases, leaving 12 bases between them. The germline V gene has CDR1 SGDLS and CDR2 YYNGEE. The CDR3 has 15 residues. The CDR3 DNA follows: TGTGCCAGCAGCGTAGGTGGAGGGTTTGCCGGGGAGCTGTTTTTT. This gives the protein CASSVGGGFAGELFF. Variable domain in full (rest from reference TRBV9 and TRBJ2-2): DSGVTQTPKHLITATGQRVTLRCSPRSGDLSVYWYQQSLDQGLQFLIQYYNGEERAKGNILERFSAQQFPDLHSELNLSSLELGDSALYFCASSVGGGFAGELFFGEGSRLTVL.

In this sample, this clone turned up once. J is TRBJ1-1 and V is TRBV10-3; maybe TRBD1 (6 bases). The ends were cut back, 10 bases at V and 5 bases at J, with 17 bases in the middle. The CDR3 totals 13 residues. Germline V gives CDR1 ENHRY, CDR2 SYGVKD. The CDR3 nucleotides are TGTGCCACGTGGGGGGGGCAGCGTACTGAAGCTTTCTTT. Its protein product is CATWGGQRTEAFF.

This clone has only one observation. The chain is built from TRBV19 and TRBJ1-1; D is undetermined. The CDR3 extends over 12 amino acids. V lost 2 bases, J lost 4 bases, and 5 bases lay in between. The germline CDR1 and CDR2 sequences are LNHDA and SQIVND (reference sequence). The CDR3 sequence: CASSIRSTEAFF. The CDR3 nucleotides read TGTGCCAGTAGTATAAGGAGCACTGAAGCTTTCTTT. The full variable domain, with the rest looked up from reference TRBV19 and TRBJ1-1, is DGGITQSPKYLFRKEGQNVTLSCEQNLNHDAMYWYRQDPGQGLRLIYYSQIVNDFQKGDIAEGYSVSREKKESFPLTVTSAQKNPTAFYLCASSIRSTEAFFGQGTRLTVV.

This clone came up a few times. This chain uses TRBV15 with TRBJ1-4; D is perhaps TRBD1 (5 bases). Germline V gives CDR1 LNHNV, CDR2 YYDKDF (reference sequence). This CDR3 region has 16 residues. V shed 2 bases and J shed 7 bases, with 17 bases lying between them. The CDR3 reads CATSRPTGSSGEKLFF. The CDR3 region has the DNA TGTGCCACCAGCAGACCAACAGGCTCCTCAGGTGAAAAACTGTTTTTT.

The chain has TRBV11-2 and TRBJ1-2, with 11 bases matching TRBD1. The CDR3 runs 13 residues. V was clipped by 3 bases and J by 7 bases; unmatched bases: 1. The germline CDR1 and CDR2 sequences are SGHAT and FQNNGV. Here the CDR3 DNA reads TGTGCCAGCAGCTTGGGACAGGGGGGTGGCTACACCTTC. Translated, it gives CASSLGQGGGYTF.

The genes are TRBV6-1 and TRBJ2-2; the D is unclear. Germline CDR1 MNHNS, CDR2 SASEGT. V dropped 2 bases and J dropped 5 bases, with 9 bases sitting between them. The CDR3 extends over 14 amino acids. CDR3 nucleotides: TGTGCCAGCAGTGAAATGTCGTTAACCGGGGAGCTGTTTTTT. It specifies CASSEMSLTGELFF.

In nucleotides, the CDR3 is TGTGCCAGCAGCTTGGGAGCGGGCTCGTATGGCTACACCTTC. Translation: CASSLGAGSYGYTF. The genes are TRBV5-5 and TRBJ1-2; D unclear. Per germline, CDR1 SGHKS and CDR2 YYEKEE (reference sequence). The CDR3 is made up of 14 amino acids. The V gene lost 0 bases and the J gene lost 5 bases, with 11 bases spanning the gap. The whole variable domain, remainder taken from reference TRBV5-5 and TRBJ1-2, is DAGVTQSPTHLIKTRGQQVTLRCSPISGHKSVSWYQQVLGQGPQFIFQYYEKEERGRGNFPDRFSARQFPNYSSELNVNALLLGDSALYLCASSLGAGSYGYTFGSGTRLTVV.

This clone has more than one count but fewer than ten. The rearrangement joins TRBV19 to TRBJ2-5, with D possibly matching TRBD1 (6 bases). Germline V gives CDR1 LNHDA, CDR2 SQIVND (reference sequence). V was trimmed by 5 bases and J by 5 bases, leaving 21 bases between them. This CDR3 contains 16 residues. Written as DNA, the CDR3 is TGTGCCAGTAGTCAGAACCCAGGGGCGAGTAGGGAGACCCAGTACTTC. It codes for CASSQNPGASRETQYF.

The gene calls are TRBV5-1 and TRBJ1-4; D is unclear. Germline lookup yields CDR1 SGHRS and CDR2 YFSETQ. The ends were cut back, 0 bases at V and 3 bases at J, with 6 bases in the middle. The CDR3 extends over 14 amino acids. The CDR3 coding sequence is TGCGCCAGCAGCTTGGTGGCCCCTAATGAAAAACTGTTTTTT. Translated, it gives CASSLVAPNEKLFF. The full variable domain, its missing parts supplied by reference TRBV5-1 and TRBJ1-4, is KAGVTQTPRYLIKTRGQQVTLSCSPISGHRSVSWYQQTPGQGLQFLFEYFSETQRNKGNFPGRFSGRQFSNSRSEMNVSTLELGDSALYLCASSLVAPNEKLFFGSGTQLSVL.

The chain has TRBV27 and TRBJ2-2; 14 positions match TRBD2. V dropped 5 bases and J dropped 4; count of bases not matched to a gene: 9. The CDR3 is made up of 18 amino acids. Germline-derived CDR1 and CDR2 are MNHEY and SMNVEV (reference sequence). CDR3 sequence reads: CASSPPTSGRAGTGELFF. The CDR3 DNA follows: TGTGCCAGCAGTCCCCCGACTAGCGGGAGGGCAGGCACCGGGGAGCTGTTTTTT.

The gene calls are TRBV27 and TRBJ2-1, with D tentatively TRBD1 (6 bases). The CDR3 loop spans 14 amino acids. CDR1 and CDR2 from the germline V gene are MNHEY and SMNVEV (reference sequence). V dropped 2 bases and J dropped 8 bases, with 13 bases sitting between them. The CDR3 DNA follows: TGTGCCAGCAGTTTAGAAACAGGGATCCATGAGCAGTTCTTC. Residues: CASSLETGIHEQFF.

CDR3 sequence (DNA): TGTGCCTGGAGTGGTACGGGTAATTCACCCCTCCACTTT. Residues: CAWSGTGNSPLHF. This chain connects TRBV30 to TRBJ1-6; D ambiguous. This CDR3 is built from 13 residues. Germline V gives CDR1 GTSNPN, CDR2 SVGIG (reference sequence). Trimming removed 1 base at V and 6 bases at J, with 7 bases between.

The chain carries TRBV27 and TRBJ1-2; D possibly corresponds to TRBD1 (6 bases). Germline CDR1 reads MNHEY; CDR2 reads SMNVEV (reference sequence). CDR3 size: 13 residues. The V and J ends lost 5 bases and 6 bases respectively, with 13 bases between them. The CDR3 DNA reads TGTGCCAGCAGTCTTCCGGGACACAATGGCTACACCTTC. Translated: CASSLPGHNGYTF.